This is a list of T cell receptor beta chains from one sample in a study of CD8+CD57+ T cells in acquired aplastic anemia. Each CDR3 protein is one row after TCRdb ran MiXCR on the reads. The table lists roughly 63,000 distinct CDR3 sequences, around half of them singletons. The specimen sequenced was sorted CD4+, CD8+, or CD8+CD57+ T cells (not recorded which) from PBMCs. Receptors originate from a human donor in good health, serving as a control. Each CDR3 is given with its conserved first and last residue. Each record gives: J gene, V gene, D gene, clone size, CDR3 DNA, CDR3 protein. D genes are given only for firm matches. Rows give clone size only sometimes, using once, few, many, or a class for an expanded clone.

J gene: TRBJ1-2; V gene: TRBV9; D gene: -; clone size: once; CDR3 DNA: TGTGCCAGCAGCGTAAGTGGATATGGCTACACCTTC; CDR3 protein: CASSVSGYGYTF
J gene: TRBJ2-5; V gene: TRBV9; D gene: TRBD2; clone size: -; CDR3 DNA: TGTGCCAGCAGCTTTTTTGCGGGGGAGTCCCAAGAGACCCAGTACTTC; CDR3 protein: CASSFFAGESQETQYF
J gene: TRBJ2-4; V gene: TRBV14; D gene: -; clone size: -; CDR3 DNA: TGTGCCAGCAGCCAAGATAGGGGGCTCGGGGGGTCGGCCAAAAACATTCAGTACTTC; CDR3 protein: CASSQDRGLGGSAKNIQYF
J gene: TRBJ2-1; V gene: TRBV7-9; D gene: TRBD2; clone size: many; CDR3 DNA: TGTGCCAGCAGCTCTTCCGCGGGGGGAATCAATGAGCAGTTCTTC; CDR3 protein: CASSSSAGGINEQFF
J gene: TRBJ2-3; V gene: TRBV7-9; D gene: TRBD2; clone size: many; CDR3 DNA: TGTGCCAGCAGTAAACTAGCGGGGGGCATAGTAGATACGCAGTATTTT; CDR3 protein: CASSKLAGGIVDTQYF
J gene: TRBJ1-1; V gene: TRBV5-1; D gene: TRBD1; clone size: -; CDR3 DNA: TGCGCCAGCAGCTTCCGGGACAGGGATGCTGAAGCTTTCTTT; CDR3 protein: CASSFRDRDAEAFF
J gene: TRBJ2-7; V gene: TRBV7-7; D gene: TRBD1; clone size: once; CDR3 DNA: TGTGCCAGCAGAACCACCTGGCGGGACAGGACCTACGAGCAGTACTTC; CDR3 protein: CASRTTWRDRTYEQYF
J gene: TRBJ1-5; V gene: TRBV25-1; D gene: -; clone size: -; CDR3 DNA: TGTGCCAGCAGTGAAGGGAATCAGCCCCAGCATTTT; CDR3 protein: CASSEGNQPQHF
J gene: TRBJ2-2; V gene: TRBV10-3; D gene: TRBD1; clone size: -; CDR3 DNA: TGTGCCATCAATAGGCACAGGGGGATCGGCGACACCGGGGAGCTGTTTTTT; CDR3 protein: CAINRHRGIGDTGELFF
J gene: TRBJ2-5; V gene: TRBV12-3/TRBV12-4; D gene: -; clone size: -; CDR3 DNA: TGTGCCAGCAGTGCCTACAGTCGGAACGACGAGGAGACCCAGCACTTC; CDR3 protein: CASSAYSRNDEETQHF
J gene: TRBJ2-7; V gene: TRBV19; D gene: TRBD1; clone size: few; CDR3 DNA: TGTGCCAGTAGATTCGGACAGGGGCTGTACGAGCAGTACTTC; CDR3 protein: CASRFGQGLYEQYF
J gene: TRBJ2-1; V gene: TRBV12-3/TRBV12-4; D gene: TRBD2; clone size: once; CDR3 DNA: TGTGCCAGCAGTTTGGGACTAGCGGGAGGGTATGAGCAGTTCTTC; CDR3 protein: CASSLGLAGGYEQFF
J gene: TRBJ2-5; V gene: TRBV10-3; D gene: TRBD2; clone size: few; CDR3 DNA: TGTGCCACCTCCCTAGCGGGGCAAGAGACCCAGTACTTC; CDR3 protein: CATSLAGQETQYF
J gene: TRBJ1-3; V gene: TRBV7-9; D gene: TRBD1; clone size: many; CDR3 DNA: TGTGCCAGCAGCTTAGTGGCAATTCGACAGGGGGCCAGAAACACCATATATTTT; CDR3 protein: CASSLVAIRQGARNTIYF
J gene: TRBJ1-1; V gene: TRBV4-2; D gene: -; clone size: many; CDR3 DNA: TGTGCCAGCGGCGCATGGGGTTCCACTGAAGCTTTCTTT; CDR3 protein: CASGAWGSTEAFF
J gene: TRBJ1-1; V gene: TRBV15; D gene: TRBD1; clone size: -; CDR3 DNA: TGTGCCACCAGCAGAGGCGGGACAGTCCGGTCAGGAGCTTTCTTT; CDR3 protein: CATSRGGTVRSGAFF
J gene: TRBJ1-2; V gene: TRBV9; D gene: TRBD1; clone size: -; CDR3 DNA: TGTGCCAGCAGCGTAGGGGCAGGGGGCGCGGGCTATGGCTACACCTTC; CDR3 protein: CASSVGAGGAGYGYTF
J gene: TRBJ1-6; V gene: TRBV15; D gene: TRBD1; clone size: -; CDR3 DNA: TGTGCCACCAGCAGCGACCGGACAGGCGGAGGTTGGGGTTCACCCCTCCACTTT; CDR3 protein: CATSSDRTGGGWGSPLHF
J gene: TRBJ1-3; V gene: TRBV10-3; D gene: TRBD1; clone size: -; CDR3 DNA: TGTGCCATCAACCAGGACAGGGTCGCTGGAAACACCATATATTTT; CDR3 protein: CAINQDRVAGNTIYF
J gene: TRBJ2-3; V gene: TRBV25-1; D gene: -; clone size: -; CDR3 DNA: TGTGCCAGCAGCGCCGGACTTTCTAACACAGATACGCAGTATTTT; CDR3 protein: CASSAGLSNTDTQYF
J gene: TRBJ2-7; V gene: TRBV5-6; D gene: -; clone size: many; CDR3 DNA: TGTGCCAGCAGCCCCACGGCACGGGGGCCAGAGACGATCTCCTACGAGCAGTACTTC; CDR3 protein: CASSPTARGPETISYEQYF
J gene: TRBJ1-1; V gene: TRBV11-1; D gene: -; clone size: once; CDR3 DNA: TGTGCCAGCAGCTTAGGGGACATGGCCGAAGCTTTCTTT; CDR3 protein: CASSLGDMAEAFF
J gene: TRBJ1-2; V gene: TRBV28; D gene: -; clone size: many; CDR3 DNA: TGTGCCAGCAGGCTAACACAGGGATCCTATGGCTACACCTTC; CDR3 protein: CASRLTQGSYGYTF
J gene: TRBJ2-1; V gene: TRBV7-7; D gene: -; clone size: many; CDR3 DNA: TGTGCCAGCAGCTTAGATCGGACCCAGGAGCAGTTCTTC; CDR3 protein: CASSLDRTQEQFF
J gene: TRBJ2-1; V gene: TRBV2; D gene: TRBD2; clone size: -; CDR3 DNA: TGTGCCATCACCGCGGGAGATGGCAATGAGCAGTTCTTC; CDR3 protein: CAITAGDGNEQFF
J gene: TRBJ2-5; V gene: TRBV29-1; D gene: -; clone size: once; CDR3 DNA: TGCAGCGTTGGAGGGTTTGAAGAGACCCAGTACTTC; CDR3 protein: CSVGGFEETQYF
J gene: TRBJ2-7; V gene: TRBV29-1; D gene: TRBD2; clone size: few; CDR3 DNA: TGCAGCGTTCTCGGGACTAGCGGGGGGAGGGAGCAGTACTTC; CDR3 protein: CSVLGTSGGREQYF
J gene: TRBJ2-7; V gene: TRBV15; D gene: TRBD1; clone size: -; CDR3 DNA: TGTGCCACCAGCAGTTCGGGACAGGGATACTACGAGCAGTACTTC; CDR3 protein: CATSSSGQGYYEQYF
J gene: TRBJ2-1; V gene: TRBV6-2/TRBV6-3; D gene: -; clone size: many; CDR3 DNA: TGTGCCAGCAGTTACTCGGGGACCTCAGGCTCCTACAATGAGCAGTTCTTC; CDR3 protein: CASSYSGTSGSYNEQFF
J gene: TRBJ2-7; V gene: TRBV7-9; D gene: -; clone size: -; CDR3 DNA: TGTGCCAGCAGTTACCGGCGTGACGAGCAGTACTTC; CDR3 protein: CASSYRRDEQYF
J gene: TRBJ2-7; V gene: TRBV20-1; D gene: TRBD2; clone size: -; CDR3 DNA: TGCAGTGCTAGAGATGTGTGGACTAGCTCTCGCGAGCAGTACTTC; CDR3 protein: CSARDVWTSSREQYF
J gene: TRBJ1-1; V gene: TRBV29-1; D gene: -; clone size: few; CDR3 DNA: TGCAGCGTGACCCAGACGGCGAACACTGAAGCTTTCTTT; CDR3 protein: CSVTQTANTEAFF
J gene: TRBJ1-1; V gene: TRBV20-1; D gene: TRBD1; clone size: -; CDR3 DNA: TGCAGTGCTCTGGGACAGCTTATGAACACTGAAGCTTTCTTT; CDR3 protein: CSALGQLMNTEAFF
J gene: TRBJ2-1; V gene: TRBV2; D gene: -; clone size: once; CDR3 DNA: TGTGCCAGCACCTACAATGAGCAGTTCTTC; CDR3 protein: CASTYNEQFF
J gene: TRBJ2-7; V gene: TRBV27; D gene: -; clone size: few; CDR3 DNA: TGTGCCAGCAGTTCTCCCCGGGGCAGCCGACCAAACGACGACGAGCAGTACTTC; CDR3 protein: CASSSPRGSRPNDDEQYF
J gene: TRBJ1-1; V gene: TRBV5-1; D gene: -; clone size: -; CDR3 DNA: TGCGCCAGCAGCCCTTATACCTACACTGAAGCTTTCTTT; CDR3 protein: CASSPYTYTEAFF